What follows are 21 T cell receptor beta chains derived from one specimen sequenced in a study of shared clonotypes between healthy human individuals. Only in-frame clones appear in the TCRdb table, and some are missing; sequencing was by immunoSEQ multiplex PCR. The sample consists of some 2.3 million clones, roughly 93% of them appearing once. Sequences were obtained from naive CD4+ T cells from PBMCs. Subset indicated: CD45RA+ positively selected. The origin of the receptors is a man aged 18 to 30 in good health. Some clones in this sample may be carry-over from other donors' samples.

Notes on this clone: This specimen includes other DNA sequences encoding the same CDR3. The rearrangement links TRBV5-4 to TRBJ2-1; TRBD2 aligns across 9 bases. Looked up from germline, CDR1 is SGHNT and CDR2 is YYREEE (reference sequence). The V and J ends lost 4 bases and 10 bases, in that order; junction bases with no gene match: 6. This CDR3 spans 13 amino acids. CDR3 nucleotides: TGTGCCAGCAGCCCGGGACTAGCATTCGAGCAGTTCTTC. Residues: CASSPGLAFEQFF.

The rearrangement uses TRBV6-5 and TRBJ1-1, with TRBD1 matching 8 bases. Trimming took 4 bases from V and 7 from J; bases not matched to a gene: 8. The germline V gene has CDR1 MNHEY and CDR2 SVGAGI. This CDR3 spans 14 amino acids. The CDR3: CASSSSGGPGEAFF. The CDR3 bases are TGTGCCAGCAGTTCATCAGGGGGCCCTGGTGAAGCTTTCTTT.

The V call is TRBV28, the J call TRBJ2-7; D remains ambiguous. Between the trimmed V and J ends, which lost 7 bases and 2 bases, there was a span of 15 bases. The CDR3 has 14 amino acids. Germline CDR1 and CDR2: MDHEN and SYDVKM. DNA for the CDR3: TGTGCCAGCACCTTAGCCCCAGGCGCCTACGAGCAGTACTTC. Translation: CASTLAPGAYEQYF.

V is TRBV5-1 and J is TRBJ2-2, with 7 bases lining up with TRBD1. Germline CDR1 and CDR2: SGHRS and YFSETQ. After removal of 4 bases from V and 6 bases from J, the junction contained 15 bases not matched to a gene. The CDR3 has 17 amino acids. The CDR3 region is CASSLLPQGVDSGELFF. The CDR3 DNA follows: TGCGCCAGCAGCCTCCTCCCTCAGGGGGTGGATTCCGGGGAGCTGTTTTTT.

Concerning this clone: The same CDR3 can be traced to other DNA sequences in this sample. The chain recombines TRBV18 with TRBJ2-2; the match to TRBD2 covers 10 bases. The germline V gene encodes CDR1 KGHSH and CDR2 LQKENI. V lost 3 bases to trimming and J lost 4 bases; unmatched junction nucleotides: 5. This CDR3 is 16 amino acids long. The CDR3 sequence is CASSPLAGVATGELFF. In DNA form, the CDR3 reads TGTGCCAGCTCACCGCTAGCGGGAGTCGCCACCGGGGAGCTGTTTTTT. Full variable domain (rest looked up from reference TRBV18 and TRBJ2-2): NAGVMQNPRHLVRRRGQEARLRCSPMKGHSHVYWYRQLPEEGLKFMVYLQKENIIDESGMPKERFSAEFPKEGPSILRIQQVVRGDSAAYFCASSPLAGVATGELFFGEGSRLTVL.

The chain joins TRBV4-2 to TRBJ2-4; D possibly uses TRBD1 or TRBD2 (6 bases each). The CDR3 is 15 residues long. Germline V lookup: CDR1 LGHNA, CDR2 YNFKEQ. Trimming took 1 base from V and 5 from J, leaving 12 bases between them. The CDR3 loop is CASSQVSGGQNIQYF. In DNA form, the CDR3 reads TGTGCCAGCAGCCAAGTGAGTGGGGGGCAAAACATTCAGTACTTC.

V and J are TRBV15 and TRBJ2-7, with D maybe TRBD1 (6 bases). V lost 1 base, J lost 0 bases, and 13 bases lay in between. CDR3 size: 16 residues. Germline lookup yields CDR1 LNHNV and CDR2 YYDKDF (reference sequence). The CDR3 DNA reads TGTGCCACCAGCAGAGGGTGGCAGGGGTCCTCCTACGAGCAGTACTTC. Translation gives CATSRGWQGSSYEQYF. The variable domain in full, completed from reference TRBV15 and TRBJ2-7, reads DAMVIQNPRYQVTQFGKPVTLSCSQTLNHNVMYWYQQKSSQAPKLLFHYYDKDFNNEADTPDNFQSRRPNTSFCFLDIRSPGLGDTAMYLCATSRGWQGSSYEQYFGPGTRLTVT.

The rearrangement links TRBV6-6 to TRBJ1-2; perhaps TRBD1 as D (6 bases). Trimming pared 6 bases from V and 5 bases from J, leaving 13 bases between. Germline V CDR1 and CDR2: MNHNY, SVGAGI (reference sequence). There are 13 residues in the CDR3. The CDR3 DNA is TGTGCCAGCAGCAGGGACAAGGCTTATGGCTACACCTTC. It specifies CASSRDKAYGYTF.

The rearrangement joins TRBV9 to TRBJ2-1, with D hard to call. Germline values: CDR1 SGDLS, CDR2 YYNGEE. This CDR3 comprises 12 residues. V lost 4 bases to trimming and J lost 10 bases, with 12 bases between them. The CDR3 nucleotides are TGTGCCAGCAGCCCCCATTTGGGGGAGCAGTTCTTC. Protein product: CASSPHLGEQFF.

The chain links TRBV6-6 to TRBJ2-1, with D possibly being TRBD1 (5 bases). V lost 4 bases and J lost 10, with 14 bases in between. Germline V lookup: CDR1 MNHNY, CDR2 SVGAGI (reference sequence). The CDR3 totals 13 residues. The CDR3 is CASSSRQIEEQFF. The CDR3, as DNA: TGTGCCAGCAGTTCTCGACAGATCGAAGAGCAGTTCTTC.

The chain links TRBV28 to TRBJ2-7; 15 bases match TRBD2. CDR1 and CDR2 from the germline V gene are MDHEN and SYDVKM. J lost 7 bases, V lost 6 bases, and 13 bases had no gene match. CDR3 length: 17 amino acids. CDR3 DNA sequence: TGTGCCAGCAGAACAGGGACTAGCGGGAGGCCTTCGAAAGAGCAGTACTTC. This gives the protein CASRTGTSGRPSKEQYF.

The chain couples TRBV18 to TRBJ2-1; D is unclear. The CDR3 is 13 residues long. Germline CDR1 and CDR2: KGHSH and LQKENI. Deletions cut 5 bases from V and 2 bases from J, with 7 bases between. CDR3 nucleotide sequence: TGTGCCAGCTCAGGGGTCCCCTACAATGAGCAGTTCTTC. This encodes CASSGVPYNEQFF.

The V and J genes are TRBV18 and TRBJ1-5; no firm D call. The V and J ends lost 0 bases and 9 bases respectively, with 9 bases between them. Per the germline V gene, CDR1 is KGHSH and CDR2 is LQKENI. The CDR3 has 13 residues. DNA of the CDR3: TGTGCCAGCTCACCACCGAAGGGATTGCCCCAGCATTTT. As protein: CASSPPKGLPQHF.

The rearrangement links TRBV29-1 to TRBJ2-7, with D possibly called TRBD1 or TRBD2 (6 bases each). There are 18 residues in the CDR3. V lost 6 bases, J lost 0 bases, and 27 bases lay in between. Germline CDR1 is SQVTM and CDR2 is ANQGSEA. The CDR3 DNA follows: TGCAGCGTAGGGGGGATAGGTGGCAGGCGGTTAAGCTCCTACGAGCAGTACTTC. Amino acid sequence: CSVGGIGGRRLSSYEQYF.

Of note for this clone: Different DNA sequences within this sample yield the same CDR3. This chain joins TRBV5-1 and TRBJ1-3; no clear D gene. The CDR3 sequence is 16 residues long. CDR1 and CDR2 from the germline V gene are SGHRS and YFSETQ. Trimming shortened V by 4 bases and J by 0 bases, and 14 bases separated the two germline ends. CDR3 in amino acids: CASSPGGSSSGNTIYF. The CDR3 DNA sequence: TGCGCCAGCAGCCCCGGTGGGTCAAGCTCTGGAAACACCATATATTTT.

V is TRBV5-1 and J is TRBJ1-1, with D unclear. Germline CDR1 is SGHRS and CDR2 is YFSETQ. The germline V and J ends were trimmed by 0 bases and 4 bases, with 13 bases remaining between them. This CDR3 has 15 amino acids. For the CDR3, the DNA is TGCGCCAGCAGCTTGGCCGGGCTTGGAGCCACTGAAGCTTTCTTT. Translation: CASSLAGLGATEAFF. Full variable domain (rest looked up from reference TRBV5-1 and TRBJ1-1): KAGVTQTPRYLIKTRGQQVTLSCSPISGHRSVSWYQQTPGQGLQFLFEYFSETQRNKGNFPGRFSGRQFSNSRSEMNVSTLELGDSALYLCASSLAGLGATEAFFGQGTRLTVV.

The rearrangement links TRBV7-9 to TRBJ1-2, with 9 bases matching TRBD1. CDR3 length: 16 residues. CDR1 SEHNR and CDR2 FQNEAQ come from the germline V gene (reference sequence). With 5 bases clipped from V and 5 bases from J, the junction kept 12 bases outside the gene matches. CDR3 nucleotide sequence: TGTGCCAGCAGCCCCTTCGGACAGGGGAGTAAGTATGGCTACACCTTC. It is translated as CASSPFGQGSKYGYTF. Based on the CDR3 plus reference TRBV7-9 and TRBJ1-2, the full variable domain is DTGVSQNPRHKITKRGQNVTFRCDPISEHNRLYWYRQTLGQGPEFLTYFQNEAQLEKSRLLSDRFSAERPKGSFSTLEIQRTEQGDSAMYLCASSPFGQGSKYGYTFGSGTRLTVV.

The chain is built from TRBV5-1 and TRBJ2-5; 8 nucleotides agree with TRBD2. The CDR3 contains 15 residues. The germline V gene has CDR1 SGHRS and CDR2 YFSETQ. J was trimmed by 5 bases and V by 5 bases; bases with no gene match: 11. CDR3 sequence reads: CASRRESGSIETQYF. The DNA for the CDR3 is TGCGCCAGCAGAAGGGAGAGCGGGAGTATCGAGACCCAGTACTTC. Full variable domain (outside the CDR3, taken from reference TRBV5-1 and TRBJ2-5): KAGVTQTPRYLIKTRGQQVTLSCSPISGHRSVSWYQQTPGQGLQFLFEYFSETQRNKGNFPGRFSGRQFSNSRSEMNVSTLELGDSALYLCASRRESGSIETQYFGPGTRLLVL.

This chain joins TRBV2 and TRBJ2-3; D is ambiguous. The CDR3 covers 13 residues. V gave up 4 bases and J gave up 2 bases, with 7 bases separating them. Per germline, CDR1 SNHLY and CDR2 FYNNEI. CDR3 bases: TGTGCCAGCAGTGTAGTGGACACAGATACGCAGTATTTT. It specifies CASSVVDTDTQYF.

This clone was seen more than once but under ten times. The CDR3 region has the DNA TGCGCCAGCAGCATATCGACAGGGGCAAACTATGGCTACACCTTC. Translated: CASSISTGANYGYTF. V and J are TRBV5-1 and TRBJ1-2; the match to TRBD1 covers 8 bases. The junction had 7 bases not matched to a gene; V was cut back by 4 bases and J by 2 bases. Looked up from germline, CDR1 is SGHRS and CDR2 is YFSETQ. This CDR3 spans 15 amino acids. Together with reference TRBV5-1 and TRBJ1-2, the CDR3 gives the full variable domain: KAGVTQTPRYLIKTRGQQVTLSCSPISGHRSVSWYQQTPGQGLQFLFEYFSETQRNKGNFPGRFSGRQFSNSRSEMNVSTLELGDSALYLCASSISTGANYGYTFGSGTRLTVV.

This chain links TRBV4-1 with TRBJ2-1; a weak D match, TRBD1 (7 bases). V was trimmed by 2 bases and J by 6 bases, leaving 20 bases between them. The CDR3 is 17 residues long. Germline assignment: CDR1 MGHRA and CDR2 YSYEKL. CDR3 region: CASSQTGGRRGSNEQFF. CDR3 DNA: TGCGCCAGCAGCCAAACTGGGGGGCGCAGGGGGAGCAATGAGCAGTTCTTC.